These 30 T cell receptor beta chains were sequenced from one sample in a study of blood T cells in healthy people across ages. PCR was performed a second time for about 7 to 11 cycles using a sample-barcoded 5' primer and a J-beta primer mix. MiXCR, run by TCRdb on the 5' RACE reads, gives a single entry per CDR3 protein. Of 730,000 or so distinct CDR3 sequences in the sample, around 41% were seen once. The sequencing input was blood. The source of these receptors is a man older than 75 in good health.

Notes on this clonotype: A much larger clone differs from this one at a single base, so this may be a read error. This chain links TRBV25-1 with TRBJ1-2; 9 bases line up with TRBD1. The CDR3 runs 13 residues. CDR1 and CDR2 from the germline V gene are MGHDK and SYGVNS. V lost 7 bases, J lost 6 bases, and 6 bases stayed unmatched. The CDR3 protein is CASTAQGAHGYTF. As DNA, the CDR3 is TGTGCCAGCACCGCACAGGGGGCGCATGGCTACACCTTC.

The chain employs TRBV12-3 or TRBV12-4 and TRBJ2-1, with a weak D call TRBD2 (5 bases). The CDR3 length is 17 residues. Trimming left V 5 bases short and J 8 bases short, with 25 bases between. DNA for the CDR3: TGTGCCAGCAGTCCCACCGGGGTAGCGACGAGAGGGTATGAGCAGTTCTTC. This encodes CASSPTGVATRGYEQFF.

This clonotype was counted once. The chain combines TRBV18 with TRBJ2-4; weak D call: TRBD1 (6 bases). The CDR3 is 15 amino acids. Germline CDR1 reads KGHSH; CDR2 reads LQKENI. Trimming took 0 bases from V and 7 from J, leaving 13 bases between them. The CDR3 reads CASSPPSTGLNIQYF. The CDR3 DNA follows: TGTGCCAGCTCACCACCGTCCACAGGGTTGAACATTCAGTACTTC.

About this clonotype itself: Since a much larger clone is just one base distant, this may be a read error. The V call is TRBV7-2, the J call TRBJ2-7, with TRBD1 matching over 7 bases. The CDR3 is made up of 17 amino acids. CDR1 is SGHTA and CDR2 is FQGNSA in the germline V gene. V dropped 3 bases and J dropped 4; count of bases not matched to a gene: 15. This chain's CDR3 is CASSFGERAGGRYEQYF. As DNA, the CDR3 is TGTGCCAGCAGCTTCGGGGAAAGGGCAGGGGGTAGATACGAGCAGTACTTC.

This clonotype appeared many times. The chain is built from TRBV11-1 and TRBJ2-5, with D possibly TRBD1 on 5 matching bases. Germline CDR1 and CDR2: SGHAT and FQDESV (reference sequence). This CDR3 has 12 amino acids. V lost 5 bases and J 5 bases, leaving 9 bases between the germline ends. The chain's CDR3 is CASSKKGETQYF. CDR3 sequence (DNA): TGTGCCAGCAGCAAAAAGGGGGAGACCCAGTACTTC. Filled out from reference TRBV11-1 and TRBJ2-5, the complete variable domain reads EAEVAQSPRYKITEKSQAVAFWCDPISGHATLYWYRQILGQGPELLVQFQDESVVDDSQLPKDRFSAERLKGVDSTLKIQPAELGDSAMYLCASSKKGETQYFGPGTRLLVL.

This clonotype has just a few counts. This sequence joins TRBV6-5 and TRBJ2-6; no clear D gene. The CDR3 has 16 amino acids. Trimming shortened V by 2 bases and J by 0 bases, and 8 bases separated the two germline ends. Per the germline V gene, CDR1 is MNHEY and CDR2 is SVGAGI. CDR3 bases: TGTGCCAGCAGTTACCGGAGCATCTCTGGGGCCAACGTCCTGACTTTC. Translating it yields CASSYRSISGANVLTF.

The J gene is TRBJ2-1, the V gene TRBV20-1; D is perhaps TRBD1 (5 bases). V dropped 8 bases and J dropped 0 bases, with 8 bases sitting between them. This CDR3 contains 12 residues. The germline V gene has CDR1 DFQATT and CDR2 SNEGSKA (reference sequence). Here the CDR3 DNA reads TGCAGTACGGACACCTCCTACAATGAGCAGTTCTTC. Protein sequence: CSTDTSYNEQFF.

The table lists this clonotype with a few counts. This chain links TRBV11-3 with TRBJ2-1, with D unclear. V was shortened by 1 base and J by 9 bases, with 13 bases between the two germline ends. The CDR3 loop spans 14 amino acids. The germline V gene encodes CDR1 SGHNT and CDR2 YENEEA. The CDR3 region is CASSLGSAHGEQFF. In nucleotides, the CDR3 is TGTGCCAGCAGCTTAGGGTCGGCCCACGGTGAGCAGTTCTTC.

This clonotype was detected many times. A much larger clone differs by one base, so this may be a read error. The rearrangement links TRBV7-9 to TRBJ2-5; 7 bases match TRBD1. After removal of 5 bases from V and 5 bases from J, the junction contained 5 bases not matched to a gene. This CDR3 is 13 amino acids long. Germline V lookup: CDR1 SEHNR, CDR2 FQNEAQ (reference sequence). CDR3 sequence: CASSRDRAETQYF. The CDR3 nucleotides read TGTGCCAGCAGCCGCGACAGGGCTGAGACCCAGTACTTC. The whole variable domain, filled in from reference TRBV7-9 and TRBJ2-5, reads DTGVSQNPRHKITKRGQNVTFRCDPISEHNRLYWYRQTLGQGPEFLTYFQNEAQLEKSRLLSDRFSAERPKGSFSTLEIQRTEQGDSAMYLCASSRDRAETQYFGPGTRLLVL.

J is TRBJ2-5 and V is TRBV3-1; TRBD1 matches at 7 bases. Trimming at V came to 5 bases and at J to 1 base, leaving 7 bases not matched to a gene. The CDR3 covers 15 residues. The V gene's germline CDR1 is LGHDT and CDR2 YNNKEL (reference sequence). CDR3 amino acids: CASSRRRTGQETQYF. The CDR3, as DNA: TGTGCCAGCAGCAGACGAAGGACAGGCCAAGAGACCCAGTACTTC.

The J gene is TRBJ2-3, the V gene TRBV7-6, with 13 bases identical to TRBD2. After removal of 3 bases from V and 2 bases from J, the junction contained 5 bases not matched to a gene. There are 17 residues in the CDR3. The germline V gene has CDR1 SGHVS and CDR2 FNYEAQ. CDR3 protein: CASSLRLAGGTTDTQYF. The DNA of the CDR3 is TGTGCCAGCAGCTTGCGACTAGCGGGGGGAACCACAGATACGCAGTATTTT.

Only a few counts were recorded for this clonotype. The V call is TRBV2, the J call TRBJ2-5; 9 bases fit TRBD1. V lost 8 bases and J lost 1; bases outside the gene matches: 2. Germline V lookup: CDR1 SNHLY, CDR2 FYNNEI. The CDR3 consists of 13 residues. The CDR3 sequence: CASGTGRQETQYF. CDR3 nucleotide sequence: TGTGCCAGCGGGACAGGGCGCCAAGAGACCCAGTACTTC.

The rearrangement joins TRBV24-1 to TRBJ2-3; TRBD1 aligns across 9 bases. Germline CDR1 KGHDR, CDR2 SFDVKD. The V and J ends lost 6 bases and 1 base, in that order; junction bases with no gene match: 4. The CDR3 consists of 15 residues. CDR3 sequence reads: CATSHRDRGTDTQYF. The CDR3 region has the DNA TGTGCCACCAGTCACCGGGACAGGGGCACAGATACGCAGTATTTT.

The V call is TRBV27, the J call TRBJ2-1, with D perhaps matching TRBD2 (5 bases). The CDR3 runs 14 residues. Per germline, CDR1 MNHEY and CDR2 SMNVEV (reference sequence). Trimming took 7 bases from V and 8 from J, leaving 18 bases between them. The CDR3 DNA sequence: TGTGCCAGCACCCCCACGGGAAAGGTCGATGAGCAGTTCTTC. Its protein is CASTPTGKVDEQFF.

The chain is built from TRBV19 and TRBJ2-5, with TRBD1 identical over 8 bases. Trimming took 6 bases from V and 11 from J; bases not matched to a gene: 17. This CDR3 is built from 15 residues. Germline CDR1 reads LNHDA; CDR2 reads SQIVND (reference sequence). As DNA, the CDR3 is TGTGCCAGTAGCCAGACCCCGGGACAGGCTGGGAAGCAGTACTTC. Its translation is CASSQTPGQAGKQYF.

Written as DNA, the CDR3 is TGCAGTGCTAGTCGGACCGGGCGGAACACTGAAGCTTTCTTT. Its translation: CSASRTGRNTEAFF. The genes are TRBV20-1 and TRBJ1-1; D is uncertain. The ends were cut back, 3 bases at V and 1 base at J, with 12 bases in the middle. The CDR3 sequence is 14 residues long. The V gene's germline CDR1 is DFQATT and CDR2 SNEGSKA (reference sequence).

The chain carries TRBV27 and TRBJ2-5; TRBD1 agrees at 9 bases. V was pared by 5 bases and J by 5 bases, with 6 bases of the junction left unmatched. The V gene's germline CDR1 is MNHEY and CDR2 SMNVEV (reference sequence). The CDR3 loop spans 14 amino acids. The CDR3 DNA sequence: TGTGCCAGCAGTCTCGGGACAGGGATCGAGACCCAGTACTTC. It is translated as CASSLGTGIETQYF.

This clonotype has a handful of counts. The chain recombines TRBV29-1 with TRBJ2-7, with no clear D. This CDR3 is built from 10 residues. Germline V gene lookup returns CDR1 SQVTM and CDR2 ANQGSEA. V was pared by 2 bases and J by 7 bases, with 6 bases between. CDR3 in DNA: TGCAGCGTTGAACGCAATGAGCAGTACTTC. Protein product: CSVERNEQYF.

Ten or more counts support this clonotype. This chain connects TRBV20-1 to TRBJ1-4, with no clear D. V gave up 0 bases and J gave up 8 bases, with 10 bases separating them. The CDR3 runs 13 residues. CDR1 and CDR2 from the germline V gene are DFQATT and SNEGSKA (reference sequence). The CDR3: CSARDEKGEKLFF. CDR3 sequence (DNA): TGCAGTGCTAGAGATGAAAAGGGAGAAAAACTGTTTTTT.

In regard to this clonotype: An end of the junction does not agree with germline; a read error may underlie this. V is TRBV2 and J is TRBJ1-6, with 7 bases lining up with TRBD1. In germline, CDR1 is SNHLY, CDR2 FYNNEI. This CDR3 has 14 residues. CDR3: CAGSERTGSSPLHF. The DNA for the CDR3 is TGTGCCGGCAGTGAGAGGACAGGCAGTTCACCCCTCCACTTT.

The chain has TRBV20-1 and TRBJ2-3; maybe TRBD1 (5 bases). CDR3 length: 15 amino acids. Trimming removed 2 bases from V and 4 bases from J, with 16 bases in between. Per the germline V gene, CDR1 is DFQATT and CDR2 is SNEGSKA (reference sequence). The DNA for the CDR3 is TGCAGTGCTAGATTCAGGGCAAGGGGCGCAGATACGCAGTATTTT. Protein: CSARFRARGADTQYF.

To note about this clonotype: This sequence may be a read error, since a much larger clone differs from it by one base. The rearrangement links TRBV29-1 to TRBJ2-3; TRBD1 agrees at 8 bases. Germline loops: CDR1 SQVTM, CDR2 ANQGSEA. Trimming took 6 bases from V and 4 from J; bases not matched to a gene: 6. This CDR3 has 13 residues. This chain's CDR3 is CSVTSGQADTQYF. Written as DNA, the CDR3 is TGCAGCGTCACTTCGGGACAGGCAGATACGCAGTATTTT.

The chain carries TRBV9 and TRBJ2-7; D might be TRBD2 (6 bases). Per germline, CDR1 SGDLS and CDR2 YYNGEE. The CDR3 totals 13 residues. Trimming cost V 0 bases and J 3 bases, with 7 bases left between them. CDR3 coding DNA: TGTGCCAGCAGCGTAGGGACTAACTACGAGCAGTACTTC. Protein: CASSVGTNYEQYF. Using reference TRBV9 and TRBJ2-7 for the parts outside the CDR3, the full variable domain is DSGVTQTPKHLITATGQRVTLRCSPRSGDLSVYWYQQSLDQGLQFLIQYYNGEERAKGNILERFSAQQFPDLHSELNLSSLELGDSALYFCASSVGTNYEQYFGPGTRLTVT.

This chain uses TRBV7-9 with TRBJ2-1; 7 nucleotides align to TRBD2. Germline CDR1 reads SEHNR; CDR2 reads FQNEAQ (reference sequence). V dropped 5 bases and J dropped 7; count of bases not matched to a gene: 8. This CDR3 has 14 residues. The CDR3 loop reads CASSRLASRNEQFF. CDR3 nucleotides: TGTGCCAGCAGCCGACTAGCTTCGCGGAATGAGCAGTTCTTC. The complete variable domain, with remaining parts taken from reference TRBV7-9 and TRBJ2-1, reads DTGVSQNPRHKITKRGQNVTFRCDPISEHNRLYWYRQTLGQGPEFLTYFQNEAQLEKSRLLSDRFSAERPKGSFSTLEIQRTEQGDSAMYLCASSRLASRNEQFFGPGTRLTVL.

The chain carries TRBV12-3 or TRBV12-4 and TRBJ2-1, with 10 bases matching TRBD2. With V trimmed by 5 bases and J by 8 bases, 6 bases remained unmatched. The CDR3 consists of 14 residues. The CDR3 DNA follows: TGTGCCAGCAGTACTAGCGGGGTCTTTTATGAGCAGTTCTTC. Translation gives CASSTSGVFYEQFF.

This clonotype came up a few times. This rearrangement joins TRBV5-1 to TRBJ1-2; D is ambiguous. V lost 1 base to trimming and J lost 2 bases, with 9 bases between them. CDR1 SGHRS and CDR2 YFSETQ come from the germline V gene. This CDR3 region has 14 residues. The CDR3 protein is CASSLFAGNYGYTF. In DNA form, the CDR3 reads TGCGCCAGCAGCTTGTTCGCCGGGAACTATGGCTACACCTTC.

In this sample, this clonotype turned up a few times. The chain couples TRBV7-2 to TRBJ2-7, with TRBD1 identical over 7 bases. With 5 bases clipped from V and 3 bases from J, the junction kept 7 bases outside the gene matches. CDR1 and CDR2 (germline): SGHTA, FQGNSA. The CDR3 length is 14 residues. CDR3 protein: CASSVGGQLYEQYF. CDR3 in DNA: TGTGCCAGCAGCGTAGGGGGACAGCTCTACGAGCAGTACTTC.

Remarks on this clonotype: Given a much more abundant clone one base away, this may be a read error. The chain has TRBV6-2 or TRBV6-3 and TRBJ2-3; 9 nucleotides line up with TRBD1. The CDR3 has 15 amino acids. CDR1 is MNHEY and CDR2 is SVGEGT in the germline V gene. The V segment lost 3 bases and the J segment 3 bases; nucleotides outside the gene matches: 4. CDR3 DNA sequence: TGTGCCAGCAGTTATGCCGGGACAGGGACAGATACGCAGTATTTT. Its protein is CASSYAGTGTDTQYF.

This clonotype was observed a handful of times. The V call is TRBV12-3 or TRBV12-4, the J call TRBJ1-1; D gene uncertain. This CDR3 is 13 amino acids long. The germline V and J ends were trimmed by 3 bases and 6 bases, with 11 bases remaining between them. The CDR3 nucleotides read TGTGCCAGCAGTTTGAAGGGAATCGCTGAAGCTTTCTTT. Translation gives CASSLKGIAEAFF.

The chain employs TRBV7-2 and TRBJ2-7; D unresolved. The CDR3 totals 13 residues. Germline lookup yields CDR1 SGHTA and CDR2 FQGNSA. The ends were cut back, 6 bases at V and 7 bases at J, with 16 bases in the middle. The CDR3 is CASSTLSRNEQYF. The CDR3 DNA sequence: TGTGCCAGCAGTACCCTCTCTAGGAATGAGCAGTACTTC.